This is a list of T cell receptor beta chains from one sample in a study of T cell changes during pregnancy in multiple sclerosis. The repertoire was sequenced with immunoSEQ multiplex PCR; TCRdb's copy has only in-frame clones and lacks some. Here the sample spans over 35,000 clones, roughly 90% being singletons. The material was CD8+ T cells from peripheral blood mononuclear cells, obtained before pregnancy. These TCRs come from a female donor with multiple sclerosis, enrolled in a pregnancy study. The CDR3 runs from the conserved cysteine through the conserved F or W. A D gene is named only where the DNA matches it firmly. Clone size is stated in some rows and not others, as once, few, many or a class when expanded.

V	J	D	length	size	CDR3	DNA
TRBV7-9	TRBJ1-5	-	14	-	CASSDGIRDQPQHF	TGTGCCAGCAGCGACGGGATCCGGGATCAGCCCCAGCATTTT
TRBV15	TRBJ2-3	-	13	-	CATSTKGFDTQYF	TGTGCCACCAGCACTAAGGGGTTTGATACGCAGTATTTT
TRBV20-1	TRBJ1-1	-	11	-	CSARGDTGCFF	TGCAGTGCTAGAGGGGACACAGGGTGCTTCTTT
TRBV27	TRBJ2-2	-	18	-	CASSLSPPLDKSTGELFF	TGTGCCAGCAGTTTGTCTCCCCCCCTGGACAAGTCGACCGGGGAGCTGTTTTTT
TRBV11-2	TRBJ2-7	TRBD2	15	-	CASSPAGAESYEQYF	TGTGCCAGCAGCCCCGCGGGAGCCGAGTCCTACGAGCAGTACTTC
TRBV9	TRBJ2-5	TRBD2	14	-	CASSGSGSQETQYF	TGTGCCAGCAGCGGAAGCGGGAGTCAGGAGACCCAGTACTTC
TRBV5-1	TRBJ2-7	-	13	-	CASSFADYYEQYF	TGCGCCAGCAGCTTTGCCGACTACTACGAGCAGTACTTC
TRBV7-9	TRBJ2-1	-	15	-	CASSPGQGSYNEQFF	TGTGCCAGCAGCCCGGGCCAGGGGTCCTACAATGAGCAGTTCTTC
TRBV6-1	TRBJ2-1	-	13	few	CASTPGEYNEQFF	TGTGCCAGCACCCCGGGGGAATACAATGAGCAGTTCTTC
TRBV28	TRBJ2-3	TRBD1	15	-	CATSHGTGRTDTQYF	TGTGCCACCAGCCACGGGACAGGGCGGACAGATACGCAGTATTTT
TRBV6-1	TRBJ1-1	-	14	-	CASKAGRGRTEAFF	TGTGCCAGCAAAGCGGGTCGGGGTAGGACTGAAGCTTTCTTT
TRBV4-2	TRBJ2-7	TRBD1	15	-	CASSYRQGPSYEQYF	TGTGCCAGCAGCTACCGACAGGGGCCATCCTACGAGCAGTACTTC
TRBV21-1	TRBJ2-3	-	15	few	CASSKKGGSTDTQYF	TGTGCCAGCAGCAAAAAGGGGGGGAGCACAGATACGCAGTATTTT
TRBV19	TRBJ2-6	-	16	once	CASTEEGDSGANVLTF	TGTGCCAGCACAGAGGAAGGGGACTCTGGGGCCAACGTCCTGACTTTC
TRBV29-1	TRBJ2-3	TRBD1	17	-	CSVEDLADRGWSDTQYF	TGCAGCGTTGAAGATTTAGCGGACAGGGGTTGGTCAGATACGCAGTATTTT
TRBV28	TRBJ2-4	TRBD2	16	-	CASSGAGGAPGTIQYF	TGTGCCAGCAGTGGAGCGGGAGGCGCCCCCGGGACCATTCAGTACTTC
TRBV28	TRBJ1-2	-	12	once	CASRDNSYGYTF	TGTGCCAGCAGAGACAATAGCTATGGCTACACCTTC
TRBV5-1	TRBJ2-1	-	13	-	CASSLSEYNEQFF	TGCGCCAGCAGCCTGTCAGAATACAATGAGCAGTTCTTC
TRBV4-2	TRBJ2-5	TRBD2	16	few	CASSQDLASGTETQYF	TGTGCCAGCAGCCAAGATCTCGCTAGCGGGACTGAGACCCAGTACTTC
TRBV9	TRBJ2-5	-	13	-	CASSVGGAETQYF	TGTGCCAGCAGCGTAGGTGGGGCGGAGACCCAGTACTTC
TRBV9	TRBJ2-2	-	12	-	CASSPLSGELFF	TGTGCCAGCAGCCCCCTTTCCGGGGAGCTGTTTTTT
TRBV19	TRBJ1-2	-	15	-	CASSPTSTGTYGYTF	TGTGCCAGTAGTCCGACCTCGACAGGTACCTATGGCTACACCTTC